These 16 T cell receptor beta chains came from one sample sequenced in a study of shared clonotypes between healthy human individuals. CD45RO-negative cells were positively selected for CCR7, leaving out terminally differentiated effector memory CD45RA+ cells. Using immunoSEQ multiplex PCR, the repertoire was profiled, and TCRdb retains in-frame clones only, with some absent. The sample includes around 2.1 million clones, approximately 94% of them seen just once. The sequenced material came from naive CD8+ T cells from PBMCs. The receptor source for this set is a man in his late teens or twenties in good health. Some clones in this sample may be carry-over from other donors' samples.

This clone showed up just once. The chain recombines TRBV29-1 with TRBJ2-1, with 8 bases aligning to TRBD2. Germline loops: CDR1 SQVTM, CDR2 ANQGSEA. This CDR3 comprises 13 residues. J lost 9 bases, V lost 8 bases, and 12 bases had no gene match. CDR3 nucleotide sequence: TGCAGCTCCCGAATCGGGGGGGTTGGTGAGCAGTTCTTC. It specifies CSSRIGGVGEQFF.

The rearrangement joins TRBV6-5 to TRBJ2-5; D possibly uses TRBD1 or TRBD2 (6 bases each). This CDR3 region has 15 residues. Germline-derived CDR1 and CDR2 are MNHEY and SVGAGI. Trimming removed 2 bases at V and 5 bases at J, with 15 bases between. CDR3 bases: TGTGCCAGCAGTTACCGGGCCGGGGGCGGTGAGACCCAGTACTTC. Translated: CASSYRAGGGETQYF.

The chain combines TRBV28 with TRBJ2-7, with TRBD1 matching 10 bases. This CDR3 region has 16 residues. Germline V gene lookup returns CDR1 MDHEN and CDR2 SYDVKM. The ends lost 3 bases at V and 5 bases at J; junction bases unmatched: 10. The CDR3 nucleotides read TGTGCCAGCAGTTTCGGACAGGGGGGTTTACTCCACGAGCAGTACTTC. It encodes CASSFGQGGLLHEQYF.

This rearrangement joins TRBV2 to TRBJ1-2, with D unresolved. Per the germline V gene, CDR1 is SNHLY and CDR2 is FYNNEI. The V and J ends lost 1 base and 8 bases respectively, with 14 bases between them. CDR3 length: 14 residues. CDR3 amino acids: CASSEDKSFGGYTF. CDR3 nucleotide sequence: TGTGCCAGCAGTGAAGATAAGAGCTTCGGGGGCTACACCTTC.

This chain joins TRBV9 and TRBJ2-5; 7 nucleotides line up with TRBD2. The germline V gene has CDR1 SGDLS and CDR2 YYNGEE. The CDR3 has 14 residues. V trimming: 0 bases; J trimming: 10 bases; junction bases outside the gene matches: 9. This CDR3 reads CASSVGGGTVFQYF. CDR3 nucleotide sequence: TGTGCCAGCAGCGTAGGGGGAGGGACGGTTTTCCAGTACTTC. Combining the CDR3 with reference TRBV9 and TRBJ2-5 gives the whole variable domain DSGVTQTPKHLITATGQRVTLRCSPRSGDLSVYWYQQSLDQGLQFLIQYYNGEERAKGNILERFSAQQFPDLHSELNLSSLELGDSALYFCASSVGGGTVFQYFGPGTRLLVL.

V is TRBV6-1 and J is TRBJ2-3; the D is unclear. Trimming left V 8 bases short and J 2 bases short, with 17 bases between. In germline, CDR1 is MNHNS, CDR2 SASEGT. This CDR3 spans 15 amino acids. This CDR3 is CASQFAEGNTDTQYF. The CDR3 coding sequence is TGTGCCAGCCAGTTCGCGGAAGGCAACACAGATACGCAGTATTTT.

The chain combines TRBV4-1 with TRBJ2-1; possible D gene TRBD2, 6 bases. Germline CDR1 reads MGHRA; CDR2 reads YSYEKL. With 0 bases removed from V and 0 bases from J, the gap between germline ends came to 12 bases. The CDR3 length is 17 residues. The CDR3 region is CASSQDVGLSSYNEQFF. CDR3 nucleotides: TGCGCCAGCAGCCAAGATGTAGGACTAAGCTCCTACAATGAGCAGTTCTTC.

This sequence joins TRBV27 and TRBJ2-7; 10 bases match TRBD1. CDR1 is MNHEY, CDR2 SMNVEV, per germline (reference sequence). Unmatched junction bases numbered 7, after V lost 6 bases and J lost 2 bases. The CDR3 is made up of 15 amino acids. In DNA form, the CDR3 reads TGTGCCAGCAGCCGAGGGACAGGGGTAACCTACGAGCAGTACTTC. Encoded protein: CASSRGTGVTYEQYF.

The chain has TRBV10-1 and TRBJ2-1; TRBD2 is a possible D gene (5 bases). Germline CDR1 WNHNN, CDR2 SYGVQD (reference sequence). V was pared by 2 bases and J by 5 bases, with 7 bases between. The CDR3 totals 13 residues. CDR3 in amino acids: CASSEGLNNEQFF. The CDR3, as DNA: TGCGCCAGCAGTGAGGGACTTAACAATGAGCAGTTCTTC.

The CDR3 spells CASSTEGEVYNEQFF. As DNA, the CDR3 is TGTGCCAGCAGCACCGAGGGGGAGGTCTACAATGAGCAGTTCTTC. The J gene is TRBJ2-1, the V gene TRBV5-4, with D perhaps given as TRBD1 or TRBD2 (6 bases each). The CDR3 is made up of 15 amino acids. Trimming stripped 4 bases from V and 3 bases from J, with 14 bases between. The germline V gene has CDR1 SGHNT and CDR2 YYREEE (reference sequence).

This sequence joins TRBV2 and TRBJ2-1, with 9 bases that match TRBD2. CDR1 and CDR2 (germline): SNHLY, FYNNEI. The CDR3 consists of 16 residues. The V segment lost 4 bases and the J segment 4 bases; nucleotides outside the gene matches: 8. Written as DNA, the CDR3 is TGTGCCAGCAGTGCCAGGACTAGCGCCCAATACAATGAGCAGTTCTTC. Amino acids: CASSARTSAQYNEQFF.

The chain has TRBV9 and TRBJ2-3; D call uncertain. The length of the CDR3 is 15 residues. Germline lookup yields CDR1 SGDLS and CDR2 YYNGEE. With 0 bases removed from V and 6 bases from J, the gap between germline ends came to 14 bases. CDR3 nucleotide sequence: TGTGCCAGCAGCGTAGGACTCACACTTACGGATACGCAGTATTTT. Translated: CASSVGLTLTDTQYF.

The rearrangement links TRBV7-8 to TRBJ2-3, with 14 bases fitting TRBD2. Germline CDR1 reads SGHVS; CDR2 reads FQNEAQ. J gave up 4 bases and V 5 bases, and 5 bases lay outside the gene matches. CDR3 size: 16 residues. The chain's CDR3 is CASSPGLAGVADTQYF. The CDR3 nucleotides are TGTGCCAGCAGCCCGGGACTAGCGGGAGTCGCAGATACGCAGTATTTT. Full variable domain (remainder filled in from reference TRBV7-8 and TRBJ2-3): GAGVSQSPRYKVAKRGQDVALRCDPISGHVSLFWYQQALGQGPEFLTYFQNEAQLDKSGLPSDRFFAERPEGSVSTLKIQRTQQEDSAVYLCASSPGLAGVADTQYFGPGTRLTVL.

This clone was counted a single time. The chain has TRBV19 and TRBJ2-7, with TRBD2 identical over 7 bases. Germline V lookup: CDR1 LNHDA, CDR2 SQIVND (reference sequence). V was pared by 5 bases and J by 0 bases, with 7 bases of the junction left unmatched. The length of the CDR3 is 15 residues. The CDR3 loop is CASSPRGESSYEQYF. The CDR3, as DNA: TGTGCCAGTAGTCCCCGGGGGGAGAGCTCCTACGAGCAGTACTTC.

The chain couples TRBV14 to TRBJ2-3; D tentatively fits TRBD1 or TRBD2 (5 bases each). Germline lookup yields CDR1 SGHDN and CDR2 FVKESK. Deletions cut 0 bases from V and 5 bases from J, with 15 bases between. The CDR3 runs to 16 residues. CDR3 protein: CASSQDGGTRGDTQYF. As DNA, the CDR3 is TGTGCCAGCAGCCAAGATGGGGGTACCCGGGGAGATACGCAGTATTTT.

The chain uses TRBV9 and TRBJ2-2; 7 nucleotides agree with TRBD1. CDR1 and CDR2 from the germline V gene are SGDLS and YYNGEE. V lost 6 bases to trimming and J lost 7 bases; unmatched junction nucleotides: 9. CDR3 length: 14 amino acids. This CDR3 reads CASNREGAGGELFF. The CDR3, as DNA: TGTGCCAGCAATCGAGAGGGGGCCGGCGGGGAGCTGTTTTTT.